This TCR beta chain was profiled in a study of blood T cell repertoires in COVID-19. Trimming left V 4 bases short and J 2 bases short, with 12 bases between. There are 15 residues in the CDR3. Clones were read by immunoSEQ multiplex PCR, and TCRdb kept only the in-frame ones, dropping some. Seen here are over 45,000 clones, 85% to 90% observed once, and the top ten hold 43%. The Seattle site enrolled patients during active infection and followed them longitudinally. Material: peripheral blood. The receptor's source is a woman aged 60 to 75 with COVID-19, enrolled during active disease. The V and J genes are TRBV5-3 and TRBJ2-2; D possibly corresponds to TRBD1 (7 bases). TRBV5-3 is marked as an open reading frame, function uncertain. The CDR3 bases are TGTGCCAGAAGCCCGCGGGACAGTAACACCGGGGAGCTGTTTTTT. Its translation is CARSPRDSNTGELFF.